These T cell receptor beta chains were read from a single sample in a study of glioma-infiltrating T cells. TCRdb processed the multiplex PCR reads anew with MiXCR; each CDR3 protein has one entry. This sample has under 200,000 distinct CDR3 sequences, with 25% to 35% found just once. Sequencing was performed on glioma tissue, nonneoplastic brain tissue, or PBMCs (not recorded which). Source of these receptors: a human donor with low-grade glioma or glioblastoma, undergoing nonglioma brain surgery, or in good health (not recorded which). The conserved cysteine and the conserved F or W are not part of the CDR3 here. A D gene is named only where the DNA matches it firmly.

j_call v_call cdr3_length d_call cdr3_aa
TRBJ2-7 TRBV28 13 NA ASSLEGLPSYEQY
TRBJ2-7 TRBV7-9 17 TRBD2 ASSSPGLAGVWGSYEQY
TRBJ2-6 TRBV20-1 16 TRBD2 SARPIAGGSSGANVLT
TRBJ2-7 TRBV28 11 NA ASSLPGEDEQY
TRBJ2-1 TRBV7-2 13 TRBD1 ASSFPQGATDTQF
TRBJ2-7 TRBV4-3 13 TRBD1 ASSQDTRDRGIVY
TRBJ2-1 TRBV15 15 NA ATSTYQVASPYNEQF
TRBJ1-4 TRBV7-2 12 NA ASSFPPTNEKLF
TRBJ2-7 TRBV29-1 14 NA SVEDRARIWGYEQY
TRBJ2-7 TRBV20-1 11 NA RALGSGSYEQY
TRBJ2-7 TRBV19 13 NA ASSIASDLAYEQY
TRBJ2-7 TRBV30 11 NA AWNGGSSYEQY
TRBJ2-3 TRBV27 16 NA ASSFPPGSPERKDTQY
TRBJ2-7 TRBV18 12 TRBD1 ASSPPGQGGEQY
TRBJ2-1 TRBV7-2 13 TRBD2 ASSPSGRTYNEQF
TRBJ2-6 TRBV4-1 16 TRBD1 ASSQSGNRGTGVNVLT
TRBJ2-5 TRBV7-9 11 NA ASSPRGPETQY
TRBJ2-1 TRBV7-8 16 NA ASSLFMKGEGLANEQF
TRBJ1-2 TRBV5-1 13 NA ASSLEPGQPYGYT
TRBJ1-6 TRBV11-1 12 TRBD1 ARRLRTGGSPLH
TRBJ2-3 TRBV9 14 TRBD2 ASSVSPGLATDTQY
TRBJ2-2 TRBV12-5 13 TRBD2 ASGLVTGGTGELF
TRBJ2-3 TRBV6-2/TRBV6-3 8 NA ATGQHTQY
TRBJ2-3 TRBV4-1 14 TRBD2 ASSQQEREGADTQY